One TCR beta chain is described in this entry. The antigen remains unidentified. Germline lookup yields CDR1 SGHRS and CDR2 YFSETQ. V gave up 4 bases and J gave up 1 base; unmatched junction bases: 10. The CDR3 has 17 residues. This specimen belongs to a study of CD8+ T cells in alopecia areata. Treatment meaning: oral pan-JAK inhibitor, 5-10 mg twice daily. Those with alopecia areata gave lesional scalp punch biopsies and peripheral blood. Study-wide findings and caveats: Many expanded lesional clones persisted in scalp and blood during tofacitinib.

cDNA serving as the sequencing template came from extracted, reverse transcribed RNA. Clones were sequenced by immunoSEQ multiplex PCR, and TCRdb holds only the in-frame ones, with some missing. The table includes about 200,000 clones, more than 50% detected once. The chain has TRBV5-1 and TRBJ2-2, with 7 bases identical to TRBD1. This clonotype originated in a human donor with alopecia areata. Sequenced here: CD4+ T cells sorted from blood, sampled at week 24, from a patient treated with tofacitinib. This CDR3 reads CASSHRGGVLNTGELFF. The CDR3 bases are TGCGCCAGCAGCCACAGGGGTGGGGTTTTGAACACCGGGGAGCTGTTTTTT.